The 29 T cell receptor beta chains below were found in one sample sequenced in a study of PD-1 blockade in classical Hodgkin lymphoma. Time point indicated: cycle 4 day 1 (C4D1), after about 6 weeks of nivolumab. With no exception, relapse followed autologous stem cell transplantation in all patients, and brentuximab vedotin exposure varied. TCRdb keeps only in-frame clones here, not all; method: immunoSEQ multiplex PCR. The table has approximately 30,000 clones, around three quarters seen once. The specimen was peripheral blood mononuclear cells (PBMCs), collected before the fourth cycle of nivolumab. The receptors here all came from a human donor with classical Hodgkin lymphoma.

The CDR3 reads CSTSRGIGYEQFF. The CDR3 region has the DNA TGTTCCACAAGCAGGGGGATCGGCTATGAGCAGTTCTTC. The chain carries TRBV7-3 and TRBJ2-1; 7 nucleotides align to TRBD1. There are 13 residues in the CDR3. Germline values: CDR1 SGHTA, CDR2 FQGTGA. Supplemented by reference TRBV7-3 and TRBJ2-1, the full variable domain reads GAGVSQTPSNKVTEKGKYVELRCDPISGHTALYWYRQSLGQGPEFLIYFQGTGAADDSGLPNDRFFAVRPEGSVSTLKIQRTERGDSAVYLCSTSRGIGYEQFFGPGTRLTVL.

The chain links TRBV6-6 to TRBJ2-3; D gene unclear. The V end was cut by 7 bases, the J end by 0 bases, with 8 bases between. CDR3 length equals 13 residues. Per germline, CDR1 MNHNY and CDR2 SVGAGI (reference sequence). The CDR3 bases are TGTGCCAGCAAAGACCAAAGCACAGATACGCAGTATTTT. Translation: CASKDQSTDTQYF.

The chain carries TRBV6-6 and TRBJ2-7; 7 bases are shared with TRBD1. CDR1 is MNHNY and CDR2 is SVGAGI in the germline V gene (reference sequence). This CDR3 is built from 13 residues. The V gene end was trimmed by 6 bases and the J gene end by 4 bases; junction bases not matched to a gene: 6. CDR3 loop: CASRPGQAYEQYF. CDR3 DNA sequence: TGTGCCAGCAGACCCGGACAGGCGTACGAGCAGTACTTC.

In this sample, this clone is medium-sized. The J gene is TRBJ1-2, the V gene TRBV29-1; TRBD1 might be the D (5 bases). Trimming pared 6 bases from V and 4 bases from J, leaving 15 bases between. Germline CDR1 is SQVTM and CDR2 is ANQGSEA. The CDR3 loop spans 13 amino acids. The CDR3 coding sequence is TGCAGCGTGAGAGACACAGGAGTCTATGGCTACACCTTC. Its translation: CSVRDTGVYGYTF. Using reference TRBV29-1 and TRBJ1-2 for the parts outside the CDR3, the full variable domain is SAVISQKPSRDICQRGTSLTIQCQVDSQVTMMFWYRQQPGQSLTLIATANQGSEATYESGFVIDKFPISRPNLTFSTLTVSNMSPEDSSIYLCSVRDTGVYGYTFGSGTRLTVV.

This clone has a handful of counts. The chain is built from TRBV7-2 and TRBJ1-3, with D possibly matching TRBD1 (5 bases). The CDR3 runs to 17 residues. Germline V gene data show CDR1 as SGHTA and CDR2 as FQGNSA. The V gene lost 4 bases and the J gene lost 4 bases, with 20 bases spanning the gap. CDR3 nucleotide sequence: TGTGCCAGCAGCTCCACGATCGGGGCCGGGGCGGGAAACACCATATATTTT. This translates into CASSSTIGAGAGNTIYF.

V usage is TRBV10-3 and J usage is TRBJ2-7; 8 nucleotides match TRBD2. This CDR3 has 17 amino acids. The V and J ends lost 2 bases and 6 bases, in that order; junction bases with no gene match: 15. Germline V gene sequence: CDR1 ENHRY, CDR2 SYGVKD. This CDR3 is CAISELAGQVIVGEQYF. The CDR3 coding sequence is TGTGCCATCAGTGAGCTAGCGGGCCAGGTCATTGTTGGCGAGCAGTACTTC.

V is TRBV6-1 and J is TRBJ1-2; no clear D gene. The CDR3 extends over 12 amino acids. CDR1 and CDR2 (germline): MNHNS, SASEGT. The V end lost 7 bases, the J end lost 3 bases, and 9 bases lay between the germline ends. Written as DNA, the CDR3 is TGTGCCAGCAATCGGGGAGACTATGGCTACACCTTC. Translating gives CASNRGDYGYTF.

The chain uses TRBV18 and TRBJ1-1; D is uncertain. The length of the CDR3 is 14 residues. Germline V CDR1 and CDR2: KGHSH, LQKENI. The germline V and J ends were trimmed by 8 bases and 0 bases, with 13 bases remaining between them. CDR3 residues: CASRTTSLNTEAFF. CDR3 coding DNA: TGTGCCAGCCGGACGACAAGTTTGAACACTGAAGCTTTCTTT.

This rearrangement joins TRBV9 to TRBJ1-1; D remains ambiguous. The V end lost 0 bases, the J end lost 6 bases, and 9 bases lay between the germline ends. The CDR3 totals 13 residues. Germline CDR1 is SGDLS and CDR2 is YYNGEE. CDR3 region: CASSVDRLSEAFF. The CDR3 DNA sequence: TGTGCCAGCAGCGTAGACCGTCTCTCTGAAGCTTTCTTT. The full variable domain, rest sourced from reference TRBV9 and TRBJ1-1, is DSGVTQTPKHLITATGQRVTLRCSPRSGDLSVYWYQQSLDQGLQFLIQYYNGEERAKGNILERFSAQQFPDLHSELNLSSLELGDSALYFCASSVDRLSEAFFGQGTRLTVV.

V and J are TRBV7-9 and TRBJ2-4; D gene ambiguous. V shed 1 base and J shed 1 base, with 14 bases lying between them. The CDR3 contains 17 residues. Looked up from germline, CDR1 is SEHNR and CDR2 is FQNEAQ (reference sequence). The CDR3 nucleotides read TGTGCCAGCAGCTTAGGGGGTGGGAATATGGCCAAAAACATTCAGTACTTC. The encoded protein is CASSLGGGNMAKNIQYF.

This sequence joins TRBV6-6 and TRBJ2-1; 16 nucleotides match TRBD2. The germline V gene has CDR1 MNHNY and CDR2 SVGAGI (reference sequence). This CDR3 spans 16 amino acids. Trimming removed 7 bases from V and 7 bases from J; junction bases left unmatched: 7. CDR3 residues: CASTFGTSGRVNEQFF. CDR3 DNA: TGTGCCAGCACCTTCGGGACTAGCGGGAGGGTAAATGAGCAGTTCTTC.

This chain uses TRBV6-1 with TRBJ1-1; the D is unclear. Germline loops: CDR1 MNHNS, CDR2 SASEGT. The CDR3 spans 13 residues. V was trimmed by 6 bases and J by 4 bases, leaving 12 bases between them. This CDR3 is CASSPTVITEAFF. In nucleotides, the CDR3 is TGTGCCAGCAGCCCCACAGTGATCACTGAAGCTTTCTTT.

This chain joins TRBV15 and TRBJ2-2; 9 nucleotides agree with TRBD1. This CDR3 contains 16 residues. J lost 4 bases, V lost 2 bases, and 5 bases had no gene match. Germline V gene data show CDR1 as LNHNV and CDR2 as YYDKDF (reference sequence). This chain's CDR3 is CATSRKQGAVTGELFF. In DNA, the CDR3 is TGTGCCACCAGCAGAAAACAGGGGGCGGTCACCGGGGAGCTGTTTTTT.

CDR3 in DNA: TGTGCCAGTAGCGCCCAGCCGGGAGAGAACACTGAAGCTTTCTTT. This sequence encodes CASSAQPGENTEAFF. The chain employs TRBV19 and TRBJ1-1, with D unclear. Per the germline V gene, CDR1 is LNHDA and CDR2 is SQIVND (reference sequence). Between the trimmed V and J ends, which lost 6 bases and 1 base, there was a span of 15 bases. This CDR3 spans 15 amino acids.

The rearrangement joins TRBV2 to TRBJ2-7, with 9 nucleotides matching TRBD1. V lost 5 bases and J lost 3; bases outside the gene matches: 2. Germline assignment: CDR1 SNHLY and CDR2 FYNNEI. This CDR3 is built from 13 residues. The DNA for the CDR3 is TGTGCCAGCAGTCGGGGACAGGGCTACGAGCAGTACTTC. Protein: CASSRGQGYEQYF.

Concerning this clone itself: Additional DNA sequences in this sample encode the identical CDR3. The J gene is TRBJ2-3, the V gene TRBV6-4; perhaps TRBD2 as D (6 bases). Germline V gene data show CDR1 as MRHNA and CDR2 as SNTAGT. CDR3 length: 13 residues. Trimming removed 3 bases at V and 6 bases at J, with 10 bases between. The CDR3 spells CASSDEEGDTQYF. As DNA, the CDR3 is TGTGCCAGCAGTGATGAGGAGGGGGATACGCAGTATTTT.

The chain recombines TRBV5-1 with TRBJ1-4; 8 nucleotides match TRBD1. This CDR3 has 13 amino acids. Germline V CDR1 and CDR2: SGHRS, YFSETQ. Losses at the gene ends were 4 bases for V and 6 bases for J; bases not matched to a gene: 2. This chain's CDR3 is CASSQGADEKLFF. As DNA, the CDR3 is TGCGCCAGCAGCCAGGGGGCGGATGAAAAACTGTTTTTT.

The V and J genes are TRBV9 and TRBJ1-3; D unclear. The CDR3 is 11 amino acids. The germline V gene has CDR1 SGDLS and CDR2 YYNGEE. Trimming took off 3 bases at V and 3 bases at J, with 1 base between the two ends. In DNA, the CDR3 is TGTGCCAGCAGCGGTGGAAACACCATATATTTT. It specifies CASSGGNTIYF.

This chain uses TRBV6-1 with TRBJ2-7; 8 bases match TRBD2. Germline V lookup: CDR1 MNHNS, CDR2 SASEGT. This CDR3 spans 15 amino acids. J gave up 0 bases and V 7 bases, and 8 bases lay outside the gene matches. CDR3: CASKSSGTSSYEQYF. As DNA, the CDR3 is TGTGCCAGCAAATCCTCCGGGACTAGCTCCTACGAGCAGTACTTC.

This chain connects TRBV7-8 to TRBJ2-3, with D unclear. V lost 7 bases and J 3 bases, leaving 20 bases between the germline ends. The CDR3 covers 16 residues. Germline V gene lookup returns CDR1 SGHVS and CDR2 FQNEAQ. This chain's CDR3 is CASTPRRNQRTDTQYF. Written as DNA, the CDR3 is TGTGCCAGCACGCCCCGGCGGAACCAGAGGACAGATACGCAGTATTTT.

This chain links TRBV7-9 with TRBJ1-1, with D unclear. Deletions cut 1 base from V and 4 bases from J, with 7 bases between. The CDR3 is 13 amino acids. The germline CDR1 and CDR2 sequences are SEHNR and FQNEAQ (reference sequence). CDR3 nucleotide sequence: TGTGCCAGCAGCTTAGAAGGAAGCACTGAAGCTTTCTTT. Amino acid sequence: CASSLEGSTEAFF.

CDR3 sequence (DNA): TGTGCCAGTAGTCCAGGGCAGGAGACCCAGTACTTC. Encoded protein: CASSPGQETQYF. The gene calls are TRBV19 and TRBJ2-5; D is possibly TRBD1 (5 bases). CDR3 length equals 12 residues. Trimming pared 5 bases from V and 5 bases from J, leaving 9 bases between. Germline CDR1 reads LNHDA; CDR2 reads SQIVND (reference sequence).

This clone was recorded a few times. The chain joins TRBV19 to TRBJ2-3, with 9 nucleotides matching TRBD2. Germline V gives CDR1 LNHDA, CDR2 SQIVND (reference sequence). Trimming at V came to 5 bases and at J to 8 bases, leaving 8 bases not matched to a gene. The CDR3 sequence is 14 residues long. DNA of the CDR3: TGTGCCAGTAGTGTGATAGCGGGAGCGAGTACGCAGTATTTT. Translating gives CASSVIAGASTQYF.

The chain's CDR3 is CSVEKGRGYEQYF. The CDR3 DNA follows: TGCAGCGTTGAAAAGGGCAGGGGGTACGAGCAGTACTTC. The V and J genes are TRBV29-1 and TRBJ2-7; TRBD1 matches 7 bases. The germline V gene has CDR1 SQVTM and CDR2 ANQGSEA. The CDR3 is made up of 13 amino acids. The junction had 5 bases not matched to a gene; V was cut back by 2 bases and J by 4 bases.

This clone showed up just once. The V gene is TRBV7-9, the J gene TRBJ2-2, with 8 bases matching TRBD2. Germline CDR1 is SEHNR and CDR2 is FQNEAQ (reference sequence). Unmatched junction bases numbered 7, after V lost 5 bases and J lost 5 bases. The CDR3 covers 15 residues. In DNA form, the CDR3 reads TGTGCCAGCAGCGGGGGGACTAGGGAGACCGGGGAGCTGTTTTTT. Its translation: CASSGGTRETGELFF.

In this sample, this clone turned up once. The V call is TRBV6-1, the J call TRBJ2-7; tentative D call: TRBD2 (6 bases). The CDR3 length is 14 residues. Trimming shortened V by 8 bases and J by 0 bases, and 14 bases separated the two germline ends. Germline V lookup: CDR1 MNHNS, CDR2 SASEGT. Written as DNA, the CDR3 is TGTGCCAGCGGGGACTTCTATAGCTCCTACGAGCAGTACTTC. Translation gives CASGDFYSSYEQYF.

V is TRBV28 and J is TRBJ2-7, with 7 bases lining up with TRBD1. CDR3 length: 17 amino acids. The junction had 18 bases not matched to a gene; V was cut back by 5 bases and J by 5 bases. Germline CDR1 reads MDHEN; CDR2 reads SYDVKM. The CDR3 region has the DNA TGTGCCAGCAGTCGTAGGGGATGGGGACAGCTTGTTCACGAGCAGTACTTC. Protein sequence: CASSRRGWGQLVHEQYF.

Turning to this clone: The same CDR3 is also encoded by other DNA sequences in this sample. The CDR3 DNA is TGTGCCAGTAGTACTTTGAGCACAGATACGCAGTATTTT. This codes for CASSTLSTDTQYF. The V call is TRBV19, the J call TRBJ2-3; no reliable D call. V lost 4 bases and J lost 0, with 5 bases in between. The CDR3 is 13 residues long. Germline V lookup: CDR1 LNHDA, CDR2 SQIVND (reference sequence).

The rearrangement joins TRBV28 to TRBJ1-2; D is unresolved. Deletions cut 6 bases from V and 6 bases from J, with 14 bases between. Germline lookup yields CDR1 MDHEN and CDR2 SYDVKM. This CDR3 contains 13 residues. Here the CDR3 DNA reads TGTGCCAGCAGCTCGGCCCTTATCCATGGCTACACCTTC. Translation gives CASSSALIHGYTF.